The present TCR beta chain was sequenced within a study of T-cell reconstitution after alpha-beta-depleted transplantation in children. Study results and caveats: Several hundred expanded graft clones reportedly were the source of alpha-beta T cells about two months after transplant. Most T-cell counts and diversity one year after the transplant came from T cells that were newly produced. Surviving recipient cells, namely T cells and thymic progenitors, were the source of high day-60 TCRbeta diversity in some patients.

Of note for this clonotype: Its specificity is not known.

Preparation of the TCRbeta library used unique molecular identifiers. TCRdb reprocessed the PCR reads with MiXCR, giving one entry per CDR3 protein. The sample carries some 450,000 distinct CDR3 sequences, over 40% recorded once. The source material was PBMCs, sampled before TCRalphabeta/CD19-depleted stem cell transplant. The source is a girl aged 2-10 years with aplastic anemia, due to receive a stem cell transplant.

This CDR3 reads CASSPRQTSYSNQPQHF. CDR3 DNA sequence: TGTGCCAGCAGCCCCCGACAGACAAGCTATAGCAATCAGCCCCAGCATTTT. The J gene is TRBJ1-5, the V gene TRBV6-9, with D maybe TRBD1 (5 bases). V lost 6 bases to trimming and J lost 0 bases, with 18 bases between them. Germline lookup yields CDR1 MNHGY and CDR2 SVAAGI. This CDR3 contains 17 residues.